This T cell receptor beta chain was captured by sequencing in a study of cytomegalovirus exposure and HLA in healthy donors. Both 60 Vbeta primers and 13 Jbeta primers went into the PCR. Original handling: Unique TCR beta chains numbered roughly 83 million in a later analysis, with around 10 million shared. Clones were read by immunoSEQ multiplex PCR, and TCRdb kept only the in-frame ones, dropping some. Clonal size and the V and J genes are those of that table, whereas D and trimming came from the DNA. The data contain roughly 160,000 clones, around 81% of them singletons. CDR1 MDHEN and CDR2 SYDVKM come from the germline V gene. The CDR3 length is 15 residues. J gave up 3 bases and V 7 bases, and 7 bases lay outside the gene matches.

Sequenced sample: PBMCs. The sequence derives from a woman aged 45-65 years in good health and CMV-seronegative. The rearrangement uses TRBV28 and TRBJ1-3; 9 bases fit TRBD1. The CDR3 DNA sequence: TGTGCCAGCATTCTAGGGACAGGGTTTGGAAACACCATATATTTT. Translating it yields CASILGTGFGNTIYF.